This passage covers 21 T cell receptor beta chains from one sample sequenced in a study of blood T cell repertoires in COVID-19. The method was immunoSEQ multiplex PCR; TCRdb's version includes in-frame clones alone and lacks a portion of them. The sample lists a few hundred thousand clones, approximately 92% occurring once. Input material: PBMCs or T cells enriched from blood (not recorded which). All receptors derive from a young woman who had recovered from COVID-19.

The chain couples TRBV9 to TRBJ2-1, with 11 bases fitting TRBD2. V lost 0 bases and J lost 7; bases outside the gene matches: 9. Germline CDR1 and CDR2: SGDLS and YYNGEE. This CDR3 comprises 17 residues. CDR3 protein: CASSVVSRSGGENEQFF. The CDR3, as DNA: TGTGCCAGCAGCGTAGTATCGCGTAGCGGGGGGGAGAATGAGCAGTTCTTC.

This clone occurred once. The chain recombines TRBV4-2 with TRBJ2-6; D is unclear. The germline V and J ends were trimmed by 0 bases and 3 bases, with 12 bases remaining between them. CDR1 and CDR2 from the germline V gene are LGHNA and YNFKEQ. The CDR3 contains 17 residues. Here the CDR3 reads CASSQERSPSGANVLTF. The CDR3 nucleotides read TGTGCCAGCAGCCAAGAAAGGTCCCCTAGTGGGGCCAACGTCCTGACTTTC.

V and J are TRBV28 and TRBJ1-2; D gene uncertain. Germline lookup yields CDR1 MDHEN and CDR2 SYDVKM. CDR3 size: 13 residues. Trimming took off 6 bases at V and 5 bases at J, with 13 bases between the two ends. The CDR3 sequence: CASRSARRYGYTF. The CDR3 bases are TGTGCCAGCAGGTCCGCCAGGAGGTATGGCTACACCTTC.

The genes are TRBV20-1 and TRBJ1-2; 7 positions match TRBD1. The V segment lost 3 bases and the J segment 4 bases; nucleotides outside the gene matches: 17. Germline V gene sequence: CDR1 DFQATT, CDR2 SNEGSKA (reference sequence). This CDR3 comprises 17 residues. The DNA for the CDR3 is TGCAGTGCTAGTTCCGGCGGTCAAAGAGGGGGCTCCTATGGCTACACCTTC. Amino acid sequence: CSASSGGQRGGSYGYTF.

The V and J genes are TRBV28 and TRBJ2-5; D is possibly TRBD1 (6 bases). The germline CDR1 and CDR2 sequences are MDHEN and SYDVKM. This CDR3 is built from 15 residues. The V end was cut by 2 bases, the J end by 4 bases, with 14 bases between. The CDR3 sequence: CASSLGNRAPETQYF. DNA of the CDR3: TGTGCCAGCAGTTTAGGGAACAGGGCCCCAGAGACCCAGTACTTC. The complete variable domain, with remaining parts taken from reference TRBV28 and TRBJ2-5, reads DVKVTQSSRYLVKRTGEKVFLECVQDMDHENMFWYRQDPGLGLRLIYFSYDVKMKEKGDIPEGYSVSREKKERFSLILESASTNQTSMYLCASSLGNRAPETQYFGPGTRLLVL.

Written as DNA, the CDR3 is TGTGCCAGCAGCCAAGCCCAGGGGGCTTACGGCTACACCTTC. It is translated as CASSQAQGAYGYTF. The rearrangement joins TRBV3-1 (or the pseudogene TRBV3-2) to TRBJ1-2; 8 bases are shared with TRBD1. The CDR3 consists of 14 residues. Germline V gene sequence: CDR1 LGHDT, CDR2 YNNKEL (reference sequence). Trimming removed 1 base from V and 8 bases from J; junction bases left unmatched: 6.

To note about this clone: At the DNA level, this CDR3 is encoded by other sequences in the same sample as well. The V and J genes are TRBV10-3 and TRBJ2-7; 11 nucleotides line up with TRBD2. This CDR3 spans 14 amino acids. Germline V gene data show CDR1 as ENHRY and CDR2 as SYGVKD. With V trimmed by 4 bases and J by 2 bases, 1 base remained unmatched. In nucleotides, the CDR3 is TGTGCCATCAGTGGACTAGCGGGGACCTACGAGCAGTACTTC. Its protein is CAISGLAGTYEQYF.

This clone was found a few times. The rearrangement uses TRBV15 and TRBJ2-7; 7 bases are a match to TRBD1. The length of the CDR3 is 16 residues. CDR1 and CDR2 (germline): LNHNV, YYDKDF (reference sequence). The junction had 10 bases not matched to a gene; V was cut back by 5 bases and J by 0 bases. The CDR3 is CATSLRTGPISYEQYF. The CDR3 region has the DNA TGTGCCACCAGCTTACGGACAGGCCCGATCTCCTACGAGCAGTACTTC.

The genes are TRBV12-3 or TRBV12-4 and TRBJ1-1; D unclear. With 11 bases removed from V and 4 bases from J, the gap between germline ends came to 17 bases. CDR3 length: 13 amino acids. The CDR3 reads CALTREWSTEAFF. CDR3 coding DNA: TGTGCCCTCACGAGGGAGTGGAGCACTGAAGCTTTCTTT.

The V and J genes are TRBV3-1 (or the pseudogene TRBV3-2) and TRBJ2-5, with 9 bases aligning to TRBD2. The V gene's germline CDR1 is LGHDT and CDR2 YNNKEL (reference sequence). Trimming at V came to 0 bases and at J to 7 bases, leaving 6 bases not matched to a gene. CDR3 length equals 15 residues. The CDR3 DNA follows: TGTGCCAGCAGCCAAGATAGGGGACTAGCAGGGACCCAGTACTTC. Translating gives CASSQDRGLAGTQYF.

This chain joins TRBV19 and TRBJ2-2; TRBD2 is a possible D gene (5 bases). The CDR3 consists of 14 residues. Germline V gene data show CDR1 as LNHDA and CDR2 as SQIVND (reference sequence). The V gene lost 7 bases and the J gene lost 6 bases, with 15 bases spanning the gap. The CDR3 reads CASKIPAVAGELFF. The DNA of the CDR3 is TGTGCCAGTAAAATCCCAGCGGTCGCCGGGGAGCTGTTTTTT.

This clone was detected a few times. In DNA, the CDR3 is TGTGCCAGCAGTGAAGGGCAGAATAATCAGCCCCAGCATTTT. This codes for CASSEGQNNQPQHF. The chain recombines TRBV6-1 with TRBJ1-5; D remains ambiguous. The CDR3 covers 14 residues. The V gene's germline CDR1 is MNHNS and CDR2 SASEGT. Trimming pared 1 base from V and 4 bases from J, leaving 8 bases between.

This sequence joins TRBV2 and TRBJ1-1; D remains ambiguous. The CDR3 totals 11 residues. With 7 bases removed from V and 6 bases from J, the gap between germline ends came to 9 bases. In germline, CDR1 is SNHLY, CDR2 FYNNEI. The CDR3 DNA follows: TGTGCCAGCATGGGAGCGCCTGAAGCTTTCTTT. This encodes CASMGAPEAFF.

The rearrangement uses TRBV5-1 and TRBJ2-2, with 11 bases that match TRBD1. This CDR3 spans 17 amino acids. Germline loops: CDR1 SGHRS, CDR2 YFSETQ. The V and J ends lost 0 bases and 4 bases, in that order; junction bases with no gene match: 5. In DNA, the CDR3 is TGCGCCAGCAGCTTGGTCTGGACAGGGGGCGGCACCGGGGAGCTGTTTTTT. Amino acid sequence: CASSLVWTGGGTGELFF.

The rearrangement uses TRBV2 and TRBJ1-5; D not resolved. Trimming took off 0 bases at V and 1 base at J, with 16 bases between the two ends. This CDR3 spans 18 amino acids. From germline, CDR1 is SNHLY and CDR2 FYNNEI. The CDR3 bases are TGTGCCAGCAGTGAAGCTCCCCCAGGAGGGTTCAGCAATCAGCCCCAGCATTTT. Its translation is CASSEAPPGGFSNQPQHF.

The J gene is TRBJ1-5, the V gene TRBV14; perhaps TRBD1 as D (5 bases). Trimming took off 1 base at V and 0 bases at J, with 13 bases between the two ends. Germline CDR1 and CDR2: SGHDN and FVKESK. This CDR3 region has 17 residues. CDR3 region: CASSQVPGGVSNQPQHF. CDR3 bases: TGTGCCAGCAGCCAAGTCCCCGGGGGTGTTAGCAATCAGCCCCAGCATTTT.

As to this clone: Other DNA sequences of this sample code for an identical CDR3. V and J are TRBV5-1 and TRBJ2-5; D is uncertain. V was clipped by 2 bases and J by 5 bases, with 4 bases between them. The CDR3 loop spans 11 amino acids. From germline, CDR1 is SGHRS and CDR2 YFSETQ. The CDR3 spells CASSLQETQYF. The CDR3 nucleotides are TGCGCCAGCAGCTTACAGGAGACCCAGTACTTC.

This chain links TRBV3-1 (or the pseudogene TRBV3-2) with TRBJ1-1; D may be TRBD1 (6 bases). Trimming left V 3 bases short and J 0 bases short, with 23 bases between. Germline loops: CDR1 LGHDT, CDR2 YNNKEL (reference sequence). The CDR3 runs to 19 residues. CDR3 DNA sequence: TGTGCCAGCAGCCAGAGAATTAGGGGGTCGTCGCATATGAACACTGAAGCTTTCTTT. Its protein product is CASSQRIRGSSHMNTEAFF.

The CDR3 reads CASSEAPGLQPQHF. CDR3 nucleotide sequence: TGTGCCAGCAGTGAAGCGCCAGGGCTTCAGCCCCAGCATTTT. The chain has TRBV6-1 and TRBJ1-5; a weak D match, TRBD1 (5 bases). The germline V and J ends were trimmed by 0 bases and 6 bases, with 9 bases remaining between them. Germline loops: CDR1 MNHNS, CDR2 SASEGT. The CDR3 has 14 amino acids.

The chain uses TRBV14 and TRBJ1-5, with D unclear. V gave up 3 bases and J gave up 7 bases, with 7 bases separating them. The CDR3 extends over 12 amino acids. Per germline, CDR1 SGHDN and CDR2 FVKESK. The CDR3 bases are TGTGCCAGCAGCCAGGGTAGCCAGCCCCAGCATTTT. This translates into CASSQGSQPQHF.

J is TRBJ1-4 and V is TRBV5-1, with 9 nucleotides matching TRBD1. After removal of 5 bases from V and 2 bases from J, the junction contained 4 bases not matched to a gene. This CDR3 spans 15 amino acids. Looked up from germline, CDR1 is SGHRS and CDR2 is YFSETQ. The CDR3 loop reads CASSPGQGTNEKLFF. CDR3 DNA: TGCGCCAGCAGTCCCGGACAGGGGACTAATGAAAAACTGTTTTTT. The entire variable domain, with the rest obtained from reference TRBV5-1 and TRBJ1-4, is as follows: KAGVTQTPRYLIKTRGQQVTLSCSPISGHRSVSWYQQTPGQGLQFLFEYFSETQRNKGNFPGRFSGRQFSNSRSEMNVSTLELGDSALYLCASSPGQGTNEKLFFGSGTQLSVL.